One and the same sample provided the 20 T cell receptor beta chains below, sequenced in a study of blood T cell repertoires in COVID-19. Method: immunoSEQ multiplex PCR; TCRdb's copy keeps in-frame clones and lacks some. The sample includes some 250,000 clones, approximately 83% of them seen just once. The material sequenced was peripheral blood. Receptors originate from a woman in her twenties or thirties who had recovered from COVID-19.

This clone was seen only once. The rearrangement links TRBV6-2 or TRBV6-3 to TRBJ1-5; 11 bases line up with TRBD1. CDR1 MNHEY and CDR2 SVGEGT come from the germline V gene. The CDR3 has 15 residues. Germline trimming cut 2 bases from V and 5 bases from J; bases unmatched to any gene: 2. CDR3 in amino acids: CASSYGTGGYQPQHF. CDR3 in DNA: TGTGCCAGCAGTTACGGGACAGGGGGGTATCAGCCCCAGCATTTT.

V gene TRBV9 combines with J gene TRBJ2-1; 8 bases align to TRBD2. V lost 6 bases to trimming and J lost 7 bases; unmatched junction nucleotides: 15. Germline V lookup: CDR1 SGDLS, CDR2 YYNGEE. This CDR3 contains 16 residues. The CDR3 coding sequence is TGTGCCAGCACCTATGGGTACGGGGGGGCTAGGAATGAGCAGTTCTTC. Translation gives CASTYGYGGARNEQFF.

V is TRBV3-1 (or the pseudogene TRBV3-2) and J is TRBJ2-3, with 10 positions matching TRBD1. This CDR3 comprises 16 residues. J gave up 6 bases and V 4 bases, and 10 bases lay outside the gene matches. In germline, CDR1 is LGHDT, CDR2 YNNKEL (reference sequence). The CDR3 here is CASSPPPGTGVDTQYF. CDR3 in DNA: TGTGCCAGCAGCCCACCCCCCGGGACAGGGGTGGATACGCAGTATTTT.

This clone was seen at least ten times. The V and J genes are TRBV7-2 and TRBJ2-3; D gene ambiguous. Looked up from germline, CDR1 is SGHTA and CDR2 is FQGNSA. The V end was cut by 1 base, the J end by 0 bases, with 5 bases between. CDR3 length: 14 amino acids. DNA of the CDR3: TGTGCCAGCAGCTTAGATCTTAGCACAGATACGCAGTATTTT. It translates to CASSLDLSTDTQYF.

The rearrangement links TRBV9 to TRBJ2-5, with TRBD2 identical over 8 bases. The J segment lost 5 bases and the V segment lost 5 bases, leaving 11 bases of the junction unmatched. Germline CDR1 is SGDLS and CDR2 is YYNGEE. CDR3 size: 15 residues. In DNA form, the CDR3 reads TGTGCCAGCAGTCTCACGGGGGGGGCCCCTGAGACCCAGTACTTC. Translated, it gives CASSLTGGAPETQYF. The complete variable domain, with remaining parts taken from reference TRBV9 and TRBJ2-5, reads DSGVTQTPKHLITATGQRVTLRCSPRSGDLSVYWYQQSLDQGLQFLIQYYNGEERAKGNILERFSAQQFPDLHSELNLSSLELGDSALYFCASSLTGGAPETQYFGPGTRLLVL.

This rearrangement joins TRBV27 to TRBJ1-4; 9 bases map to TRBD1. The V gene's germline CDR1 is MNHEY and CDR2 SMNVEV (reference sequence). Trimming removed 5 bases from V and 5 bases from J; junction bases left unmatched: 9. The CDR3 is made up of 16 amino acids. DNA of the CDR3: TGTGCCAGCAGTGGAGGGACAGGGCTAAGGAATGAAAAACTGTTTTTT. This codes for CASSGGTGLRNEKLFF.

The rearrangement joins TRBV19 to TRBJ2-5, with D maybe TRBD1 (6 bases). Trimming took off 6 bases at V and 3 bases at J, with 11 bases between the two ends. This CDR3 is built from 13 residues. The germline V gene encodes CDR1 LNHDA and CDR2 SQIVND (reference sequence). The CDR3: CASRRRQEETQYF. CDR3 bases: TGTGCCAGTAGACGCCGACAGGAAGAGACCCAGTACTTC.

This sequence joins TRBV11-2 and TRBJ2-5; 7 positions agree with TRBD1. V was clipped by 5 bases and J by 4 bases; unmatched bases: 4. CDR3 length equals 13 residues. Germline V gives CDR1 SGHAT, CDR2 FQNNGV. CDR3 loop: CASSPRTGETQYF. The CDR3 DNA reads TGTGCCAGCAGCCCCCGGACAGGAGAGACCCAGTACTTC. Using reference TRBV11-2 and TRBJ2-5 for the parts outside the CDR3, the full variable domain is EAGVAQSPRYKIIEKRQSVAFWCNPISGHATLYWYQQILGQGPKLLIQFQNNGVVDDSQLPKDRFSAERLKGVDSTLKIQPAKLEDSAVYLCASSPRTGETQYFGPGTRLLVL.

The chain combines TRBV6-5 with TRBJ1-1; a possible D gene is TRBD1 (5 bases). Trimming left V 2 bases short and J 5 bases short, with 18 bases between. The CDR3 is 16 amino acids. Germline CDR1 is MNHEY and CDR2 is SVGAGI. The CDR3 is CASSYAESRGRTEAFF. The CDR3 DNA reads TGTGCCAGCAGTTACGCGGAGTCGCGGGGGAGGACTGAAGCTTTCTTT.

V and J are TRBV10-3 and TRBJ1-6; 8 nucleotides align to TRBD1. Germline V gene sequence: CDR1 ENHRY, CDR2 SYGVKD. The CDR3 spans 15 residues. With 0 bases clipped from V and 14 bases from J, the junction kept 9 bases outside the gene matches. The CDR3 reads CAISESGTGDISLHF. The CDR3 DNA reads as TGTGCCATCAGTGAGTCGGGGACAGGCGACATATCCCTCCACTTT.

This clone was counted once. This rearrangement joins TRBV9 to TRBJ2-2, with 11 bases lining up with TRBD2. CDR3 length equals 15 residues. The V gene end was trimmed by 6 bases and the J gene end by 4 bases; junction bases not matched to a gene: 5. Germline V CDR1 and CDR2: SGDLS, YYNGEE. CDR3 nucleotides: TGTGCCAGCACCCCGACTAGCGGGGCCACCGGGGAGCTGTTTTTT. Translating it yields CASTPTSGATGELFF.

V usage is TRBV7-7 and J usage is TRBJ2-5, with 7 bases matching TRBD1. Germline CDR1 is SSHAT and CDR2 is FNYEAQ (reference sequence). The ends lost 5 bases at V and 4 bases at J; junction bases unmatched: 7. The CDR3 covers 14 residues. DNA of the CDR3: TGTGCCAGCAGCCCCAGGACAGGAGGAGAGACCCAGTACTTC. It translates to CASSPRTGGETQYF.

The count of this clone is one. The chain is built from TRBV12-3 or TRBV12-4 and TRBJ2-3, with D tentatively TRBD2 (6 bases). V lost 5 bases to trimming and J lost 2 bases, with 8 bases between them. The CDR3 runs 13 residues. In DNA, the CDR3 is TGTGCCAGCAGTCGGGACTCCACAGATACGCAGTATTTT. It is translated as CASSRDSTDTQYF.

V and J are TRBV9 and TRBJ1-6; no firm D call. The V end lost 10 bases, the J end lost 13 bases, and 12 bases lay between the germline ends. CDR3 size: 10 residues. Germline CDR1 SGDLS, CDR2 YYNGEE. CDR3 residues: CAVTLRPLHF. CDR3 nucleotides: TGTGCCGTCACACTGAGGCCCCTCCACTTT. Full variable domain (remainder filled in from reference TRBV9 and TRBJ1-6): DSGVTQTPKHLITATGQRVTLRCSPRSGDLSVYWYQQSLDQGLQFLIQYYNGEERAKGNILERFSAQQFPDLHSELNLSSLELGDSALYFCAVTLRPLHFGNGTRLTVT.

The chain links TRBV4-3 to TRBJ1-4; perhaps TRBD1 as D (5 bases). Trimming shortened V by 0 bases and J by 8 bases, and 10 bases separated the two germline ends. The length of the CDR3 is 14 residues. Germline CDR1 reads LGHNA; CDR2 reads YSLEER. Here the CDR3 DNA reads TGCGCCAGCAGCCAAGACAGGGTAGGCGAAAAACTGTTTTTT. Protein sequence: CASSQDRVGEKLFF.

This clone has only a few counts. The V and J genes are TRBV2 and TRBJ1-4; 8 bases line up with TRBD1. Trimming at V came to 6 bases and at J to 0 bases, leaving 3 bases not matched to a gene. This CDR3 comprises 15 residues. Germline-derived CDR1 and CDR2 are SNHLY and FYNNEI. CDR3 nucleotides: TGTGCCAGCAGCGGACAGGGCGCAACTAATGAAAAACTGTTTTTT. This encodes CASSGQGATNEKLFF.

This clone has a single count. The chain has TRBV18 and TRBJ2-3; 9 bases are a match to TRBD2. This CDR3 spans 17 amino acids. The ends lost 3 bases at V and 2 bases at J; junction bases unmatched: 9. In germline, CDR1 is KGHSH, CDR2 LQKENI. This CDR3 is CASSPLAGQTPTDTQYF. In DNA, the CDR3 is TGTGCCAGCTCACCCCTAGCGGGGCAAACCCCCACAGATACGCAGTATTTT. The full variable domain, completed using reference TRBV18 and TRBJ2-3, is NAGVMQNPRHLVRRRGQEARLRCSPMKGHSHVYWYRQLPEEGLKFMVYLQKENIIDESGMPKERFSAEFPKEGPSILRIQQVVRGDSAAYFCASSPLAGQTPTDTQYFGPGTRLTVL.

J is TRBJ2-1 and V is TRBV4-3; D may be TRBD2 (7 bases). V was clipped by 4 bases and J by 8 bases, with 15 bases between them. CDR1 is LGHNA, CDR2 YSLEER, per germline. This CDR3 has 14 residues. In DNA form, the CDR3 reads TGCGCCAGCAGCCTGGGGGGGGGCCGTGATGAGCAGTTCTTC. Its protein product is CASSLGGGRDEQFF.

The chain is built from TRBV19 and TRBJ1-4, with 9 nucleotides matching TRBD1. Trimming removed 3 bases from V and 0 bases from J; junction bases left unmatched: 8. Germline V gene sequence: CDR1 LNHDA, CDR2 SQIVND (reference sequence). This CDR3 contains 18 residues. As DNA, the CDR3 is TGTGCCAGTAGTATGACCCGGGACAGGGCGCCAACTAATGAAAAACTGTTTTTT. It yields the protein CASSMTRDRAPTNEKLFF.

V is TRBV7-9 and J is TRBJ2-7; D might be TRBD1 (6 bases). Per germline, CDR1 SEHNR and CDR2 FQNEAQ (reference sequence). CDR3 length equals 14 residues. V was clipped by 4 bases and J by 6 bases, with 16 bases between them. The DNA of the CDR3 is TGTGCCAGCAGCTCCACACAGGGACGGGGCGAGCAGTACTTC. Its translation: CASSSTQGRGEQYF. The whole variable domain, remainder taken from reference TRBV7-9 and TRBJ2-7, is DTGVSQNPRHKITKRGQNVTFRCDPISEHNRLYWYRQTLGQGPEFLTYFQNEAQLEKSRLLSDRFSAERPKGSFSTLEIQRTEQGDSAMYLCASSSTQGRGEQYFGPGTRLTVT.